These T cell receptor beta chains were read from a single sample in a study of neurological immune-mediated disorders. TCRdb used MiXCR to reprocess the 5' RACE reads, holding one entry per CDR3 protein. The table includes tens of thousands of distinct CDR3 sequences, 3% to 4.5% detected once. Sequencing was carried out using PBMCs. The receptors here all came from a woman in her twenties or thirties with multiple sclerosis. The CDR3 runs from the conserved cysteine through the conserved F or W. Each record gives: V gene, J gene, CDR3 protein.

v_call: TRBV27; j_call: TRBJ2-3; cdr3_aa: CASSTYQTGMDTDTQYF
v_call: TRBV15; j_call: TRBJ1-4; cdr3_aa: CATSTGGREEKLFF
v_call: TRBV5-1; j_call: TRBJ1-1; cdr3_aa: CASSLATGGVSLASAGNTEAFF
v_call: TRBV7-9; j_call: TRBJ2-3; cdr3_aa: CASSEVTDTQYF
v_call: TRBV20-1; j_call: TRBJ2-7; cdr3_aa: CSAPDVAYEQYF
v_call: TRBV12-3/TRBV12-4; j_call: TRBJ2-7; cdr3_aa: CASRGGLDRYEQYF
v_call: TRBV5-1; j_call: TRBJ2-3; cdr3_aa: CASSQLSGSTDTQYF
v_call: TRBV29-1; j_call: TRBJ2-1; cdr3_aa: CSVVAVGEQFF
v_call: TRBV4-2; j_call: TRBJ2-7; cdr3_aa: CASSQDIGSGGYEQYF
v_call: TRBV7-8; j_call: TRBJ2-7; cdr3_aa: CASGAYYEQYF
v_call: TRBV7-8; j_call: TRBJ2-7; cdr3_aa: CASSPGTSGGIYEQYF
v_call: TRBV6-5; j_call: TRBJ2-1; cdr3_aa: CASSYSLNAGISYNEQFF
v_call: TRBV20-1; j_call: TRBJ2-5; cdr3_aa: CTAGGQETQYF
v_call: TRBV5-1; j_call: TRBJ2-7; cdr3_aa: CASSHGESYEQYF
v_call: TRBV12-3/TRBV12-4; j_call: TRBJ2-2; cdr3_aa: CGTGTPNTGELFF
v_call: TRBV6-5; j_call: TRBJ2-3; cdr3_aa: CASGRGTDTQYF
v_call: TRBV29-1; j_call: TRBJ1-2; cdr3_aa: CSYSQGYYGYTF
v_call: TRBV6-1; j_call: TRBJ1-4; cdr3_aa: CASRWVRSATNEKLFF
v_call: TRBV12-3/TRBV12-4; j_call: TRBJ2-7; cdr3_aa: CASSFGLEQYF
v_call: TRBV5-6; j_call: TRBJ1-1; cdr3_aa: CASVPGAGEAFF
v_call: TRBV12-3/TRBV12-4; j_call: TRBJ1-4; cdr3_aa: CASSPRTGPSEKLFF
v_call: TRBV20-1; j_call: TRBJ2-3; cdr3_aa: CSARRGLAGSTDTQYF
v_call: TRBV7-2; j_call: TRBJ2-5; cdr3_aa: CASSLRTSGRETQYF
v_call: TRBV7-8; j_call: TRBJ2-1; cdr3_aa: CASSYTGDRDYNEQFF
v_call: TRBV28; j_call: TRBJ2-7; cdr3_aa: CASSLRVYEQYF
v_call: TRBV7-9; j_call: TRBJ2-6; cdr3_aa: CASSLGGAGAGAKVLTF
v_call: TRBV5-1; j_call: TRBJ1-2; cdr3_aa: CASSPQKQGAQRGYTF
v_call: TRBV10-3; j_call: TRBJ2-7; cdr3_aa: CATGVLVYEQYF
v_call: TRBV20-1; j_call: TRBJ2-7; cdr3_aa: CSARVVVATGEQYF
v_call: TRBV4-1; j_call: TRBJ1-1; cdr3_aa: CASSQDRWGAVTEAFF
v_call: TRBV5-1; j_call: TRBJ2-6; cdr3_aa: CASSLWGSSDSGANVLTF
v_call: TRBV11-2; j_call: TRBJ2-7; cdr3_aa: CASSLDWKGSYEQYF
v_call: TRBV25-1; j_call: TRBJ2-2; cdr3_aa: CASRGQGTGELFF
v_call: TRBV20-1; j_call: TRBJ2-1; cdr3_aa: CSARKMSSYNEQFF
v_call: TRBV5-1; j_call: TRBJ2-6; cdr3_aa: CASSRGQGSVSGANVLTF
v_call: TRBV28; j_call: TRBJ1-1; cdr3_aa: CASSPAGNTEAFF
v_call: TRBV15; j_call: TRBJ1-6; cdr3_aa: CATSVGRGHNSPLHF
v_call: TRBV14; j_call: TRBJ1-1; cdr3_aa: CASSPGGDTEAFF
v_call: TRBV5-1; j_call: TRBJ2-3; cdr3_aa: CASSLGVGGSWDTQYF
v_call: TRBV5-1; j_call: TRBJ2-1; cdr3_aa: CASHPPGAGVPNEQFF
v_call: TRBV5-1; j_call: TRBJ1-1; cdr3_aa: CASSQGSNTEAFF
v_call: TRBV5-4; j_call: TRBJ2-5; cdr3_aa: CASSYTGLVRAETQYF
v_call: TRBV12-3/TRBV12-4; j_call: TRBJ2-1; cdr3_aa: CASSLGLSAGGYNEQFF
v_call: TRBV7-2; j_call: TRBJ2-2; cdr3_aa: CASSFRGGITGELFF
v_call: TRBV4-3; j_call: TRBJ2-3; cdr3_aa: CASSQESADTQYF
v_call: TRBV20-1; j_call: TRBJ1-5; cdr3_aa: CSAQDRAGNQPQHF
v_call: TRBV5-1; j_call: TRBJ2-7; cdr3_aa: CASSLESQLGTGIYEQYF
v_call: TRBV20-1; j_call: TRBJ1-5; cdr3_aa: CSAGGGANQPQNF
v_call: TRBV4-1; j_call: TRBJ2-1; cdr3_aa: CASSPGTSPYNEQFF
v_call: TRBV7-2; j_call: TRBJ1-6; cdr3_aa: CASSFRTGGSPLHF
v_call: TRBV5-5; j_call: TRBJ1-5; cdr3_aa: CASSLGAGLNQPQHF
v_call: TRBV20-1; j_call: TRBJ1-5; cdr3_aa: CSARDRFNQPQHF
v_call: TRBV5-1; j_call: TRBJ2-5; cdr3_aa: CASSLALAGSGETQYF